The T cell receptor (beta chain) described here comes from a study of blood T cell repertoires in COVID-19. At the level of the study: Sites across the United States, Italy and Spain contributed samples from acute and convalescent COVID-19. Sources were T cells, B-cell-depleted T cells, or PBMCs; the material itself was cDNA or gDNA.

As originally analysed: By means of reference gene primer amplification, nucleated cell counts were estimated. Generated by immunoSEQ multiplex PCR, the TCRdb table keeps only in-frame clones and is missing some. D and trimming come from the DNA, and the V and J calls and clone size come from that table. The sample records fewer than 120,000 clones, less than 75% being singletons. The CDR3 consists of 14 residues. The germline V gene encodes CDR1 MNHEY and CDR2 SVGAGI. Trimming removed 6 bases at V and 5 bases at J, with 17 bases between. The TCR sequence derives from an older woman with acute or convalescent COVID-19. The chain employs TRBV6-5 and TRBJ2-7; D is perhaps TRBD1 (6 bases). Source material: peripheral blood. This chain's CDR3 is CASRTTGYSDEQYF. In DNA, the CDR3 is TGTGCCAGCAGGACGACAGGTTATTCGGACGAGCAGTACTTC.